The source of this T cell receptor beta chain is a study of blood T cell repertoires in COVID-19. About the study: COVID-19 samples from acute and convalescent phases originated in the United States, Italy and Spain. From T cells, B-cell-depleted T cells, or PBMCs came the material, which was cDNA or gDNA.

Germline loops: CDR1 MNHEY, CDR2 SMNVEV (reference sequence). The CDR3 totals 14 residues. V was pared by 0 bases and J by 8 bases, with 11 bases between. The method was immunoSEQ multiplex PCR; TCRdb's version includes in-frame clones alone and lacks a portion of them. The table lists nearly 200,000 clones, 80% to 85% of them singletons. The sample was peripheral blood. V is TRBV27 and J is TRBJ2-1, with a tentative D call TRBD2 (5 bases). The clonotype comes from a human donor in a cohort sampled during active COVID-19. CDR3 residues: CASSLSRVSDEQFF. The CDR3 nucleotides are TGTGCCAGCAGTTTATCGCGGGTCTCGGATGAGCAGTTCTTC.